This TCR beta chain appears in the sequencing data of a study of T-cell reconstitution after alpha-beta-depleted transplantation in children. As it was prepared, the TCRbeta library received unique molecular identifiers. TCRdb used MiXCR to reprocess the PCR reads, holding one entry per CDR3 protein. The table lists just over 350,000 distinct CDR3 sequences, 10% to 15% of them singletons. Trimming removed 1 base at V and 7 bases at J, with 13 bases between. This CDR3 region has 14 residues. Germline V gene sequence: CDR1 SGHTA, CDR2 FQGTGA. The source is a human donor who donated a stem cell graft to a child with Fanconi anemia. Sequences were derived from PBMCs, sampled from the stem cell graft. The rearrangement uses TRBV7-3 and TRBJ1-2; possible D gene TRBD1, 5 bases. The chain's CDR3 is CASSLSGALGGYTF. In DNA form, the CDR3 reads TGTGCCAGCAGCTTAAGCGGGGCCCTGGGTGGCTACACCTTC.